A selection of T cell receptor beta chains follows, all from one sample in a study of T-cell reconstitution after alpha-beta-depleted transplantation in children. TCRdb used MiXCR to reprocess the PCR reads, holding one entry per CDR3 protein. The profile shows about 18,000 distinct CDR3 sequences, approximately 5.2% of them singletons. The sequencing here drew on PBMCs, taken before TCRalphabeta/CD19-depleted stem cell transplant. These receptors all stem from a boy aged 5-17 years with acute lymphoblastic leukemia, due to receive a stem cell transplant. The conserved cysteine and the conserved F or W are not part of the CDR3 here. A row's size may be missing; if present it is once, few, many or a size class.

abundance	v_gene	j_gene	CDR3aa
many	TRBV6-2/TRBV6-3	TRBJ2-1	ASGSMMGRGEYNEQF
many	TRBV20-1	TRBJ2-1	SARGGLANSYNEQF
many	TRBV4-1	TRBJ2-3	ASSQDRLAGAHTQY
many	TRBV11-1	TRBJ2-2	ASSLAPNTGELF
many	TRBV24-1	TRBJ2-2	ATSELGQGTGELF
many	TRBV30	TRBJ2-1	AWSVEGGINEQF
many	TRBV7-9	TRBJ2-5	ASSLKHVMRETQY
many	TRBV7-9	TRBJ2-7	ASSAGTGFGEQY
many	TRBV27	TRBJ1-2	ASSLFAPGTGKGGYT
medium-sized	TRBV4-1	TRBJ1-2	ASSQESRARGLEGYT
many	TRBV21-1	TRBJ1-1	ASSSTRAGQDSMNTEAF
many	TRBV20-1	TRBJ1-1	SVLPNGGEAF
medium-sized	TRBV6-5	TRBJ2-7	ASSYSLPDGSYEQY
many	TRBV28	TRBJ1-2	ATTSSGTGVRSWGYT
.	TRBV4-1	TRBJ1-2	AMGSRLHCCNYGYT
medium-sized	TRBV12-3/TRBV12-4	TRBJ2-7	ASSLGPTTYEQY
medium-sized	TRBV7-8	TRBJ2-7	ASSRTNSYEQY
many	TRBV6-2/TRBV6-3	TRBJ1-1	ASSYSAENTEAF
many	TRBV10-3	TRBJ1-1	AISAGQGVPEAF
many	TRBV10-2	TRBJ2-2	ASLGSAVSTGELF
medium-sized	TRBV29-1	TRBJ2-1	SVGVSPSSYNEQF
medium-sized	TRBV7-8	TRBJ2-7	ASSPWGQGGYEQY
many	TRBV6-5	TRBJ1-6	ASSMTGYNSPLH
many	TRBV27	TRBJ1-1	ASSSGQGGLGTEAF
many	TRBV7-9	TRBJ1-4	ASSGGLGNEKLF
many	TRBV5-7	TRBJ1-4	ASSLRDRVLSTNEKLF
many	TRBV4-3	TRBJ1-1	ASSQELFRDSMNTEAF
many	TRBV6-2/TRBV6-3	TRBJ2-3	ASTLSGEQY
medium-sized	TRBV12-3/TRBV12-4	TRBJ1-1	ASSGTPLIGAF
many	TRBV28	TRBJ1-1	ASSRPPGTVDVLAF
many	TRBV6-5	TRBJ1-6	ASSYDGTAPNNSPLH
many	TRBV12-3/TRBV12-4	TRBJ1-1	ASIKGTRRTNTEAF
many	TRBV5-6	TRBJ2-3	ASKSWGGTDTQY